This is a list of T cell receptor beta chains from one sample in a study of blood T cells in healthy people across ages. TCRdb redid the calling of the 5' RACE reads with MiXCR, one entry per CDR3 protein. The profile shows roughly 1.7 million distinct CDR3 sequences, roughly 32% of them singletons. The sample consisted of blood. Every receptor here comes from a woman aged 25 to 39 in good health. CDR3s include the opening cysteine and the closing phenylalanine or tryptophan. A D gene is named only where the DNA matches it firmly. Rows give clone size only sometimes, using once, few, many, or a class for an expanded clone.

clone size | J gene | D gene | V gene | CDR3 DNA | CDR3 protein
- | TRBJ2-2 | - | TRBV9 | TGTGCCAGCAGCTTTCTCGGGGAGCTGTTTTTT | CASSFLGELFF
few | TRBJ2-7 | - | TRBV4-1 | TGCGCCAGCAGCCACGGGGAAACCTACGAGCAGTACTTC | CASSHGETYEQYF
few | TRBJ2-2 | TRBD2 | TRBV20-1 | TGCAGTGCTAGAGGGCTAGCGGGAGGATCGAACACCGGGGAGCTGTTTTTT | CSARGLAGGSNTGELFF
few | TRBJ1-6 | - | TRBV20-1 | TGCAGTGCTAGGTCTCGCACAAGCTCCTATAATTCACCCCTCCACTTT | CSARSRTSSYNSPLHF
- | TRBJ2-1 | TRBD2 | TRBV7-9 | TGTGCCAGCAGCTTAGAGCTAGCGGGGGAGATCTACAATGAGCAGTTCTTC | CASSLELAGEIYNEQFF
many | TRBJ2-1 | - | TRBV29-1 | TGCAGCGTTGAGGGCAGGGGAAGCGACAATGAGCAGTTCTTC | CSVEGRGSDNEQFF
- | TRBJ1-5 | - | TRBV20-1 | TGCAGTGCTAGACGAGGCCTAAGCAATCAGCCCCAGCATTTT | CSARRGLSNQPQHF
few | TRBJ2-7 | TRBD2 | TRBV20-1 | TGCAGTGCTAGAGCCGAGCCGGGACTAGCGGGAGCCCGCTCCTACGAGCAGTACTTC | CSARAEPGLAGARSYEQYF
- | TRBJ1-5 | - | TRBV18 | TGTGCCAGCTCACCACCGGGGGGGGACAATCAGCCCCAGCATTTT | CASSPPGGDNQPQHF
many | TRBJ2-3 | - | TRBV6-2/TRBV6-3 | TGTGCCAGCAACTATTGGGACAAGCGCGCAGATACGCAGTATTTT | CASNYWDKRADTQYF
few | TRBJ1-5 | - | TRBV27 | TGTGCCAGCAGTTTCAGTCACAATCAGCCCCAGCATTTT | CASSFSHNQPQHF
- | TRBJ2-7 | - | TRBV7-2 | TGTGCCAGCAGCAATCAGGGAAAAAGGGATTTCGGCGAGCAGTACTTC | CASSNQGKRDFGEQYF
few | TRBJ1-2 | TRBD1 | TRBV29-1 | TGCAGCGCCCCGGGACAGAAGGGTGGCTACACCTTC | CSAPGQKGGYTF
- | TRBJ2-7 | TRBD1 | TRBV20-1 | TGCAGTGCTAGGTGGGACAGGGATCACGAGCAGTACTTC | CSARWDRDHEQYF
- | TRBJ2-7 | TRBD2 | TRBV9 | TGTGCTAGCAGCGTAGGGGGACTAGCGGGGGACGAGCAGTACTTC | CASSVGGLAGDEQYF
few | TRBJ2-1 | - | TRBV27 | TGTGCCAGCAGTTTAGGAGCGGCAAGCTCCTACAATGAGCAGTTCTTC | CASSLGAASSYNEQFF
few | TRBJ2-7 | TRBD1 | TRBV5-1 | TGCGCCAGCAGCTTCGATGCCGGGACAGGGATCAACGAGCAGTACTTC | CASSFDAGTGINEQYF
- | TRBJ2-5 | - | TRBV7-3 | TGTGCCAGCAGCCTAACAGGCGACGCTGAGCAGTACTTC | CASSLTGDAEQYF
few | TRBJ2-7 | TRBD1 | TRBV9 | TGTGCCAGCAGCGTAGGTGGACAGGACTACGAGCAGTACTTC | CASSVGGQDYEQYF
few | TRBJ2-1 | TRBD2 | TRBV5-1 | TGCGCCAGCAGTGGCGGGAGGCCCCACAATGAGCAGTTCTTC | CASSGGRPHNEQFF
few | TRBJ1-2 | - | TRBV20-1 | TGCAGTGTAAGATGGGGGGGTAATGGCTACACCTTC | CSVRWGGNGYTF
- | TRBJ2-2 | - | TRBV7-9 | TGTGCCAGCGGTTGGGGTACCGGGGAGCTGTTTTTT | CASGWGTGELFF
- | TRBJ1-2 | TRBD1 | TRBV4-1 | TGCGCCAGCAGCACGGGACAGGGGCAGGCCTATGGCTACACCTTC | CASSTGQGQAYGYTF
few | TRBJ1-2 | - | TRBV29-1 | TGCAGCATAGACGGCTATGGCTACACCTTC | CSIDGYGYTF
few | TRBJ2-1 | TRBD2 | TRBV20-1 | TGCAGTGCTATAGCGGGAGAAGGTAGCTCCTACAATGAGCAGTTCTTC | CSAIAGEGSSYNEQFF
- | TRBJ1-2 | - | TRBV20-1 | TGCAGTGCTAGAGATTGGGGGCAGAGCTATGGCTACACCTTC | CSARDWGQSYGYTF
few | TRBJ2-5 | TRBD2 | TRBV7-2 | TGTGCCAGCAGCCCCAATTTATGGGGACTAGTTCGAGAGACCCAGTACTTC | CASSPNLWGLVRETQYF
- | TRBJ2-1 | TRBD1 | TRBV5-6 | TGTGCCAGCAGCCCAAGACAGGGAAGGGCTTACAATGAGCAGTTCTTC | CASSPRQGRAYNEQFF
few | TRBJ2-2 | TRBD2 | TRBV5-1 | TGCGCCAGCAGCCCGACGGAACTAGCGTATCACACCGGGGAGCTGTTTTTT | CASSPTELAYHTGELFF
few | TRBJ2-1 | TRBD1 | TRBV20-1 | TGCAGTGCGTCCAGGGGGCAAACCTACAATGAGCAGTTCTTC | CSASRGQTYNEQFF
few | TRBJ2-7 | TRBD2 | TRBV9 | TGTGCCAGCAGCGTAGGGCCGTCGGGAGGGCAGTACTTC | CASSVGPSGGQYF
- | TRBJ2-3 | - | TRBV7-3 | TGTGCCAGCAGCAGGGACGGGCTCTCTCGAGATACGCAGTATTTT | CASSRDGLSRDTQYF
- | TRBJ2-6 | TRBD1 | TRBV9 | TGTGCCGGCAGCCCGCGAGGGACAGGGAATGGGGCCAACGTCCTGACTTTC | CAGSPRGTGNGANVLTF
few | TRBJ2-5 | - | TRBV7-9 | TGTGCCAGCAGCCCCTTGGGGGCCCGAGAGACCCAGTACTTC | CASSPLGARETQYF
- | TRBJ2-5 | TRBD2 | TRBV12-3/TRBV12-4 | TGTGCCAGCGCCCCGGTAGTAGCGGGATGGGAGACCCAGTACTTC | CASAPVVAGWETQYF
- | TRBJ2-7 | - | TRBV27 | TGTGCCAGCAGTTTGTTCAAGTCCTACGAGCAGTACTTC | CASSLFKSYEQYF